These 14 T cell receptor beta chains share one sample of origin, sequenced in a study of CD8+ T cells in alopecia areata. After isolation, RNA underwent reverse transcription to generate cDNA as the sequencing template. TCRdb's table, derived via immunoSEQ multiplex PCR, lists solely in-frame clones and lacks some. Of some 210,000 clones in the sample, approximately 70% were seen once. Regarding treatment: oral pan-JAK inhibitor, 5-10 mg twice daily. The starting material was CD4+ T cells sorted from blood, obtained at week 44, from a patient treated with tofacitinib. These receptor sequences come from a human donor with alopecia areata.

The chain is built from TRBV30 and TRBJ1-2, with D possibly matching TRBD1 (6 bases). CDR1 is GTSNPN and CDR2 is SVGIG in the germline V gene (reference sequence). Trimming left V 4 bases short and J 2 bases short, with 17 bases between. This CDR3 contains 15 residues. For the CDR3, the DNA is TGTGCCTGGATGAAGGACAGTCTTATCAACTATGGCTACACCTTC. Encoded protein: CAWMKDSLINYGYTF.

The chain carries TRBV6-5 and TRBJ2-7; a weak D match, TRBD1 (5 bases). CDR3 length: 15 amino acids. The germline V gene has CDR1 MNHEY and CDR2 SVGAGI. Trimming pared 0 bases from V and 5 bases from J, leaving 14 bases between. The CDR3 region is CASSYSGVGPDEQYF. The CDR3 DNA is TGTGCCAGCAGTTACTCGGGCGTGGGGCCGGACGAGCAGTACTTC.

This rearrangement joins TRBV19 to TRBJ1-1; D not resolved. Trimming cost V 10 bases and J 0 bases, with 18 bases left between them. In germline, CDR1 is LNHDA, CDR2 SQIVND (reference sequence). The CDR3 is 15 residues long. The CDR3 DNA reads TGTGCCACTACCCCGCCCGTCGGGGTGAACACTGAAGCTTTCTTT. The encoded protein is CATTPPVGVNTEAFF.

The chain employs TRBV12-5 and TRBJ2-7; D unresolved. Trimming removed 3 bases from V and 5 bases from J, with 11 bases in between. This CDR3 is 13 amino acids long. Germline assignment: CDR1 LGHNT and CDR2 FRNRAP. The CDR3 DNA sequence: TGTGCTAGTGGTTTTGGGTTTGGAGACGAGCAGTACTTC. Its translation: CASGFGFGDEQYF.

V usage is TRBV5-6 and J usage is TRBJ1-1, with a tentative D call TRBD1 (6 bases). Germline-derived CDR1 and CDR2 are SGHDT and YYEEEE. The CDR3 has 16 amino acids. V shed 5 bases and J shed 0 bases, with 17 bases lying between them. The CDR3 sequence: CASSFSQDSMNTEAFF. In nucleotides, the CDR3 is TGTGCCAGCAGTTTTTCTCAGGACAGCATGAACACTGAAGCTTTCTTT.

This rearrangement joins TRBV5-4 to TRBJ2-5; D call uncertain. The V gene's germline CDR1 is SGHNT and CDR2 YYREEE (reference sequence). This CDR3 has 12 residues. Between the trimmed V and J ends, which lost 4 bases and 5 bases, there was a span of 9 bases. For the CDR3, the DNA is TGTGCCAGCAGCCTGGATGTGGAGACCCAGTACTTC. It encodes CASSLDVETQYF.

The chain couples TRBV30 to TRBJ1-2, with D uncertain. Deletions cut 1 base from V and 4 bases from J, with 13 bases between. CDR3 size: 14 residues. From germline, CDR1 is GTSNPN and CDR2 SVGIG (reference sequence). The CDR3 DNA is TGTGCCTGGAGTGCAACGACACCTTCCTATGGCTACACCTTC. Amino acids: CAWSATTPSYGYTF.

This clone is labeled medium-sized. The chain couples TRBV5-6 to TRBJ1-3; 7 bases agree with TRBD1. V shed 2 bases, J shed 0 bases, and the junction held 8 bases outside the gene matches. Germline CDR1 reads SGHDT; CDR2 reads YYEEEE. The CDR3 length is 17 residues. The CDR3 bases are TGTGCCAGCAGCTTCGCTCCGGGACAGATCTCTGGAAACACCATATATTTT. This sequence encodes CASSFAPGQISGNTIYF. Based on the CDR3 plus reference TRBV5-6 and TRBJ1-3, the full variable domain is DAGVTQSPTHLIKTRGQQVTLRCSPKSGHDTVSWYQQALGQGPQFIFQYYEEEERQRGNFPDRFSGHQFPNYSSELNVNALLLGDSALYLCASSFAPGQISGNTIYFGEGSWLTVV.

V and J are TRBV29-1 and TRBJ2-1, with D possibly being TRBD2 (6 bases). Deletions cut 7 bases from V and 7 bases from J, with 17 bases between. This CDR3 spans 13 amino acids. Germline loops: CDR1 SQVTM, CDR2 ANQGSEA. CDR3: CSADYLGGNEQFF. For the CDR3, the DNA is TGCAGCGCGGACTATCTAGGCGGGAATGAGCAGTTCTTC.

The chain combines TRBV11-2 with TRBJ2-3; no reliable D call. The CDR3 is made up of 13 amino acids. Germline-derived CDR1 and CDR2 are SGHAT and FQNNGV. The ends were cut back, 2 bases at V and 1 base at J, with 4 bases in the middle. CDR3 sequence reads: CASSLQGTDTQYF. The DNA for the CDR3 is TGTGCCAGCAGCTTACAGGGCACAGATACGCAGTATTTT.

The chain links TRBV12-5 to TRBJ2-6, with 7 bases aligning to TRBD1. V lost 7 bases, J lost 0 bases, and 9 bases stayed unmatched. From germline, CDR1 is LGHNT and CDR2 FRNRAP. The CDR3 extends over 17 amino acids. CDR3 region: CASAPGQLPSGANVLTF. Written as DNA, the CDR3 is TGTGCTAGTGCTCCGGGACAGCTGCCCTCTGGGGCCAACGTCCTGACTTTC. The full variable domain, in which reference TRBV12-5 and TRBJ2-6 provide the parts outside the CDR3, is DARVTQTPRHKVTEMGQEVTMRCQPILGHNTVFWYRQTMMQGLELLAYFRNRAPLDDSGMPKDRFSAEMPDATLATLKIQPSEPRDSAVYFCASAPGQLPSGANVLTFGAGSRLTVL.

This sequence joins TRBV10-1 and TRBJ2-6; TRBD2 is a possible D gene (5 bases). Germline CDR1 reads WNHNN; CDR2 reads SYGVQD (reference sequence). The CDR3 spans 15 residues. The V end was cut by 3 bases, the J end by 2 bases, with 8 bases between. CDR3 residues: CASSDGEPGANVLTF. In nucleotides, the CDR3 is TGCGCCAGCAGTGACGGGGAACCTGGGGCCAACGTCCTGACTTTC.

This chain connects TRBV4-3 to TRBJ2-7; 8 nucleotides align to TRBD2. The CDR3 contains 17 residues. J gave up 3 bases and V 0 bases, and 10 bases lay outside the gene matches. Looked up from germline, CDR1 is LGHNA and CDR2 is YSLEER. DNA of the CDR3: TGCGCCAGCAGCCAAGATGCCCCCGCGGGGGGTTTCTACGAGCAGTACTTC. As protein: CASSQDAPAGGFYEQYF.

This sequence joins TRBV7-2 and TRBJ1-1; no definite D call. V shed 4 bases and J shed 2 bases, with 11 bases lying between them. CDR3 size: 14 residues. CDR1 is SGHTA, CDR2 FQGNSA, per germline. This CDR3 is CASSSSTKNTEAFF. Here the CDR3 DNA reads TGTGCCAGCAGCTCCTCTACAAAAAACACTGAAGCTTTCTTT.